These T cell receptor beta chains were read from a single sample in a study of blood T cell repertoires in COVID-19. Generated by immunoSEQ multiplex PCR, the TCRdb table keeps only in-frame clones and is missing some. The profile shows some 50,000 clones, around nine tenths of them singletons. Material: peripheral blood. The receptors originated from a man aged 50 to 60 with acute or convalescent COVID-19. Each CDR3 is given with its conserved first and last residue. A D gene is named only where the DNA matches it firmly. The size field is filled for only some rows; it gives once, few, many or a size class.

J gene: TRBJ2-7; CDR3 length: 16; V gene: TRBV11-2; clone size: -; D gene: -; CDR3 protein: CASSLVQGLGPYEQYF; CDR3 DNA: TGTGCCAGCAGCTTAGTACAGGGTCTGGGACCCTACGAGCAGTACTTC
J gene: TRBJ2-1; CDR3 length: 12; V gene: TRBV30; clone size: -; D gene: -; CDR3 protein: CAWSSTGIEQFF; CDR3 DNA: TGTGCCTGGAGCTCTACAGGAATAGAGCAGTTCTTC
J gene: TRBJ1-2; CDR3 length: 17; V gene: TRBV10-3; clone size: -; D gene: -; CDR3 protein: CAISDGIDSLPTGGYTF; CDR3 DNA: TGTGCCATCAGTGATGGAATCGACAGTCTTCCGACCGGTGGCTACACCTTC
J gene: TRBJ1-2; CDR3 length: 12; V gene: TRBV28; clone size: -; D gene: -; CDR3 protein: CASSNPGYGYTF; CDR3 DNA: TGTGCCAGCAGTAACCCGGGCTATGGCTACACCTTC
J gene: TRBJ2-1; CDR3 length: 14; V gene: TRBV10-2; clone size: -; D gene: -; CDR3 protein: CASSYGSSYNEQFF; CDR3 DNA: TGCGCCAGCAGTTACGGGAGCTCCTACAATGAGCAGTTCTTC
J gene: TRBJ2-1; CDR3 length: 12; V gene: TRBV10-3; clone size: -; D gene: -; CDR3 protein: CAISDSGTQQFF; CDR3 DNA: TGTGCCATCAGTGATTCCGGGACACAGCAGTTCTTC
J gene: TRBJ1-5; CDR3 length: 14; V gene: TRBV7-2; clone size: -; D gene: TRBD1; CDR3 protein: CASSFGQGNQPQHF; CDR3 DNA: TGTGCCAGCAGCTTCGGACAGGGCAATCAGCCCCAGCATTTT
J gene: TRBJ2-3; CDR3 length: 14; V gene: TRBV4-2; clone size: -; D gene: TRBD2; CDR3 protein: CASNAGGSTDTQYF; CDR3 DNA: TGTGCCAGCAATGCGGGGGGTAGCACAGATACGCAGTATTTT
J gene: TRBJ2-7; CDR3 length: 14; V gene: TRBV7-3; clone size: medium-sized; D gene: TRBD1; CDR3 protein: CASSLGTGPYEQYF; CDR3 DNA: TGTGCCAGCAGCTTAGGGACAGGGCCCTACGAGCAGTACTTC
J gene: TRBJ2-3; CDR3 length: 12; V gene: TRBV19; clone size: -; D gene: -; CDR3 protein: CASSRRGDTQYF; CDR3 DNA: TGTGCCAGTTCCAGGAGAGGGGATACGCAGTATTTT
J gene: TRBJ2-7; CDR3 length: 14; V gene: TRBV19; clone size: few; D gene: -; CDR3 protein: CASSIPLAPYEQYF; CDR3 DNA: TGTGCCAGTAGTATTCCCCTGGCTCCCTACGAGCAGTACTTC
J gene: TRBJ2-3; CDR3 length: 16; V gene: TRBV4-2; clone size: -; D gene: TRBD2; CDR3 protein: CASSQVAREGTDTQYF; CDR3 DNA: TGTGCCAGCAGCCAAGTGGCGCGGGAGGGCACAGATACGCAGTATTTT
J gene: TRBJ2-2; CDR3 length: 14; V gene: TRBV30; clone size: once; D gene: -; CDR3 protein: CAGSTGMNTGELFF; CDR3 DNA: TGTGCCGGCTCGACGGGGATGAACACCGGGGAGCTGTTTTTT
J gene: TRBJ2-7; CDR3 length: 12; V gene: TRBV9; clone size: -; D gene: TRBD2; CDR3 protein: CASSVWGGEQYF; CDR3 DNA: TGTGCCAGCAGCGTATGGGGGGGCGAGCAGTACTTC
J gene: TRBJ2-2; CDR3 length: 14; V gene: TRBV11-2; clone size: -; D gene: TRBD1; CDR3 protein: CASSTHRGSGELFF; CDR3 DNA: TGTGCCAGCAGCACCCACAGGGGATCCGGGGAGCTGTTTTTT
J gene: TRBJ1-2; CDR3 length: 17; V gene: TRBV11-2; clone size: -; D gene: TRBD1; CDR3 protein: CASSLDPAQGAFSGYTF; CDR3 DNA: TGTGCCAGCAGCTTAGATCCAGCACAGGGGGCCTTTAGTGGCTACACCTTC
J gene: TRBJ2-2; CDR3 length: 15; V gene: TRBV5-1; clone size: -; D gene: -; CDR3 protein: CASSDPGANTGELFF; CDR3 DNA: TGCGCCAGCAGCGACCCAGGGGCGAACACCGGGGAGCTGTTTTTT
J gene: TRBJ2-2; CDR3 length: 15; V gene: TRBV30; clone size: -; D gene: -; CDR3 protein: CAWSVGASNTGELFF; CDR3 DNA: TGTGCCTGGAGTGTTGGAGCCTCGAACACCGGGGAGCTGTTTTTT
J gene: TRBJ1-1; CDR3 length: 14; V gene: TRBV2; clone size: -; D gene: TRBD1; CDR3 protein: CASRGQGEDTEAFF; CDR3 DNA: TGTGCCAGCAGAGGACAGGGGGAGGACACTGAAGCTTTCTTT
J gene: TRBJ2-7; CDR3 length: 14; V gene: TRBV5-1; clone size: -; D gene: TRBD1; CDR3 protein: CASSPTGQGREQYF; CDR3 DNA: TGCGCCAGCAGCCCGACTGGACAGGGCCGGGAGCAGTACTTC
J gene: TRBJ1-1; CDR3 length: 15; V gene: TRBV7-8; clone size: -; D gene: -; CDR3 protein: CASRLGTHQNTEAFF; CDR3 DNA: TGTGCCAGCAGGCTAGGGACACACCAAAACACTGAAGCTTTCTTT
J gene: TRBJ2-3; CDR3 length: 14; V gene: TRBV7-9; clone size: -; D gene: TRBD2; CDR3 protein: CASSLSGGADTQYF; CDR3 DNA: TGTGCCAGCAGCTTATCGGGGGGGGCAGATACGCAGTATTTT
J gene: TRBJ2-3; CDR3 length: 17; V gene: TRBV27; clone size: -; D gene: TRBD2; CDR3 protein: CASSGPSSGGWADTQYF; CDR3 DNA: TGTGCCAGCAGTGGCCCCTCCAGCGGGGGGTGGGCAGATACGCAGTATTTT
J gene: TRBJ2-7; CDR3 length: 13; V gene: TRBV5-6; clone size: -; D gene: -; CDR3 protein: CASSLATSGEQYF; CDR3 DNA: TGTGCCAGCAGCTTGGCCACTAGTGGCGAGCAGTACTTC
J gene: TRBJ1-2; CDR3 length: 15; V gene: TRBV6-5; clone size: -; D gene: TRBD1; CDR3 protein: CASNLGDRGYNGYTF; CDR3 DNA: TGTGCCAGCAATCTTGGCGACAGGGGTTATAATGGCTACACCTTC
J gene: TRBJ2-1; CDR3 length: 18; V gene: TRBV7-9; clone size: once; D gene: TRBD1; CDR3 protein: CASSIPLLGQGAYNEQFF; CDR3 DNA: TGTGCCAGCAGCATCCCGTTGTTGGGACAGGGGGCCTACAATGAGCAGTTCTTC
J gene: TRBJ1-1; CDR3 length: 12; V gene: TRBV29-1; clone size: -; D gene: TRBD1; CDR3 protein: CSGDRGPTEAFF; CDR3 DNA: TGCAGCGGTGACAGGGGACCCACTGAAGCTTTCTTT
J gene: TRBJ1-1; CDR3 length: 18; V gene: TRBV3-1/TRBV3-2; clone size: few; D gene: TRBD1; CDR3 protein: CASSPRQGWGSMNTEAFF; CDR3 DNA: TGTGCCAGCAGCCCGCGACAGGGGTGGGGGTCCATGAACACTGAAGCTTTCTTT
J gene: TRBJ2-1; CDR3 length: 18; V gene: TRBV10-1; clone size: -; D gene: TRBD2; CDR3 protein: CASSEDSVGREGKHEQFF; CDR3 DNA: TGCGCCAGCAGTGAGGATTCTGTGGGGCGGGAGGGCAAGCATGAGCAGTTCTTC
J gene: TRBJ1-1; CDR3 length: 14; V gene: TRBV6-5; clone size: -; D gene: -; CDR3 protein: CASSYSRGGTEAFF; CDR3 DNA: TGTGCCAGCAGTTACTCGAGGGGAGGCACTGAAGCTTTCTTT
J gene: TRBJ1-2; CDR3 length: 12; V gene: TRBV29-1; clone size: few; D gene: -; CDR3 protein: CSVGPTGIGYTF; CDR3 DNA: TGCAGCGTTGGCCCTACAGGGATTGGCTACACCTTC
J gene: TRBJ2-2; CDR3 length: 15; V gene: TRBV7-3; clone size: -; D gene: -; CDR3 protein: CASSLPDLGTGELFF; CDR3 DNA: TGTGCCAGCAGCTTGCCTGACTTAGGCACCGGGGAGCTGTTTTTT
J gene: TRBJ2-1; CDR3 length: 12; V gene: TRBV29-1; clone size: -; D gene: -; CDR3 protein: CSVDRGAAEQFF; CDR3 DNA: TGCAGCGTTGACCGGGGGGCCGCTGAGCAGTTCTTC
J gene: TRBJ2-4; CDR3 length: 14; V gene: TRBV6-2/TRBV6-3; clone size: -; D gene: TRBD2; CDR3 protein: CASSYSGGGAIQYF; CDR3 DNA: TGTGCCAGCAGTTACTCGGGCGGGGGGGCCATTCAGTACTTC
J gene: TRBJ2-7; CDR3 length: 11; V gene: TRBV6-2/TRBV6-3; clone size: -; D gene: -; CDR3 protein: CASSQHYEQYF; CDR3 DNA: TGTGCCAGCAGTCAACACTACGAGCAGTACTTC
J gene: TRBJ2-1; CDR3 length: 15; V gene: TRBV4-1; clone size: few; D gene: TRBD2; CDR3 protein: CASSHGTSDYNEQFF; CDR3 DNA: TGCGCCAGCAGCCACGGGACTAGCGATTACAATGAGCAGTTCTTC
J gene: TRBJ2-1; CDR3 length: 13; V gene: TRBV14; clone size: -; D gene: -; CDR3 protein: CASSQGLHDEQFF; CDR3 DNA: TGTGCCAGCAGCCAAGGACTGCATGATGAGCAGTTCTTC
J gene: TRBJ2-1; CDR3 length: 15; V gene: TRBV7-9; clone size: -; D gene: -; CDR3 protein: CASSPVAGAYNEQFF; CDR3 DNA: TGTGCCAGCAGCCCGGTAGCAGGGGCCTACAATGAGCAGTTCTTC